This passage covers 19 T cell receptor beta chains from one sample sequenced in a study of regulatory T cells in long-lasting Graves disease. Time point described: persistent/refractory GD, antithyroid drugs over 5 years with positive TRAb. With RNA extracted from PBMCs as input, the TCR library was made. iRepertoire HTBI primers and Arm-PCR of CDR3 regions built TCR beta libraries. TCRdb passed the multiplex PCR reads through MiXCR, listing each CDR3 protein once. The sample has more than 300,000 distinct CDR3 sequences; around 20% are singletons. This material consisted of peripheral blood mononuclear cells (PBMCs), taken when the disease was refractory, from a patient treated with antithyroid drugs. These receptor sequences come from a female donor with Graves disease.

Ten or more counts support this clonotype. J is TRBJ2-6 and V is TRBV2, with TRBD2 identical over 10 bases. Germline lookup yields CDR1 SNHLY and CDR2 FYNNEI. The CDR3 loop spans 16 amino acids. V dropped 2 bases and J dropped 2; count of bases not matched to a gene: 0. The CDR3 protein is CASSELAGAGANVLTF. The CDR3 DNA sequence: TGTGCCAGCAGTGAACTAGCGGGAGCTGGGGCCAACGTCCTGACTTTC.

The chain carries TRBV19 and TRBJ1-1, with unresolved D. With 1 base removed from V and 5 bases from J, the gap between germline ends came to 11 bases. CDR3 size: 14 residues. Per the germline V gene, CDR1 is LNHDA and CDR2 is SQIVND (reference sequence). In DNA form, the CDR3 reads TGTGCCAGTAGTATAGTTGGATTGGGTACTGAAGCTTTCTTT. It specifies CASSIVGLGTEAFF.

The chain couples TRBV6-1 to TRBJ1-5, with 7 positions matching TRBD1. This CDR3 contains 14 residues. Per the germline V gene, CDR1 is MNHNS and CDR2 is SASEGT. V lost 7 bases to trimming and J lost 0 bases; unmatched junction nucleotides: 3. DNA of the CDR3: TGTGCCAGCACCGGGACAGATAGCAATCAGCCCCAGCATTTT. Encoded protein: CASTGTDSNQPQHF.

This clonotype was detected ten times or more. The V call is TRBV19, the J call TRBJ1-4; TRBD1 agrees at 7 bases. The CDR3 has 13 residues. In germline, CDR1 is LNHDA, CDR2 SQIVND (reference sequence). Trimming cost V 10 bases and J 0 bases; bases outside gene matches: 2. As DNA, the CDR3 is TGTGCCACCACAGGGGCAACTAATGAAAAACTGTTTTTT. Its protein is CATTGATNEKLFF.

This chain uses TRBV12-3 or TRBV12-4 with TRBJ2-5; 11 bases are shared with TRBD1. The CDR3 spans 13 residues. With 8 bases clipped from V and 9 bases from J, the junction kept 8 bases outside the gene matches. CDR3 sequence reads: CASRQMGQGAQYF. The CDR3, as DNA: TGTGCCAGCCGGCAAATGGGACAGGGGGCCCAGTACTTC.

This clonotype was seen ten or more times. This chain connects TRBV28 to TRBJ2-5; D is possibly TRBD2 (5 bases). The CDR3 consists of 14 residues. V lost 0 bases to trimming and J lost 5 bases, with 10 bases between them. The germline CDR1 and CDR2 sequences are MDHEN and SYDVKM. The CDR3 nucleotides are TGTGCCAGCAGTTTATGGTGGCGAGGGGAGACCCAGTACTTC. Its protein product is CASSLWWRGETQYF. The complete variable domain, with remaining parts taken from reference TRBV28 and TRBJ2-5, reads DVKVTQSSRYLVKRTGEKVFLECVQDMDHENMFWYRQDPGLGLRLIYFSYDVKMKEKGDIPEGYSVSREKKERFSLILESASTNQTSMYLCASSLWWRGETQYFGPGTRLLVL.

This clonotype appeared a few times. J is TRBJ1-5 and V is TRBV3-1, with D possibly being TRBD1 (6 bases). This CDR3 spans 15 amino acids. V was trimmed by 5 bases and J by 4 bases, leaving 15 bases between them. From germline, CDR1 is LGHDT and CDR2 YNNKEL (reference sequence). CDR3 sequence reads: CASSDTGSGNQPQHF. The CDR3 coding sequence is TGTGCCAGCAGCGATACAGGGAGTGGGAATCAGCCCCAGCATTTT. Using reference TRBV3-1 and TRBJ1-5 for the parts outside the CDR3, the full variable domain is DTAVSQTPKYLVTQMGNDKSIKCEQNLGHDTMYWYKQDSKKFLKIMFSYNNKELIINETVPNRFSPKSPDKAHLNLHINSLELGDSAVYFCASSDTGSGNQPQHFGDGTRLSIL.

CDR3 bases: TGTGCCAGCAGTTTAAGGAGGCGAGCGGGGAACACCGGGGAGCTGTTTTTT. Encoded protein: CASSLRRRAGNTGELFF. J is TRBJ2-2 and V is TRBV12-3 or TRBV12-4, with D perhaps matching TRBD2 (6 bases). The CDR3 covers 17 residues. The V and J ends lost 2 bases and 1 base respectively, with 14 bases between them.

This clonotype came up a few times. This chain uses TRBV6-1 with TRBJ2-7; 8 nucleotides match TRBD2. The V gene end was trimmed by 6 bases and the J gene end by 0 bases; junction bases not matched to a gene: 7. This CDR3 is 15 amino acids long. The germline V gene encodes CDR1 MNHNS and CDR2 SASEGT. CDR3 in amino acids: CASRSERETSYEQYF. CDR3 coding DNA: TGTGCCAGCAGGTCGGAGCGGGAGACCTCCTACGAGCAGTACTTC.

This clonotype was detected ten times or more. V usage is TRBV7-9 and J usage is TRBJ2-5; maybe TRBD1 (6 bases). Trimming pared 4 bases from V and 5 bases from J, leaving 20 bases between. CDR3 size: 16 residues. The germline V gene encodes CDR1 SEHNR and CDR2 FQNEAQ (reference sequence). Here the CDR3 DNA reads TGTGCCAGCAGCTGGGGGCAGGCGATCGGCGGGGAGACCCAGTACTTC. Amino acid sequence: CASSWGQAIGGETQYF.

The table lists this clonotype with a few counts. This sequence joins TRBV19 and TRBJ2-7; D gene uncertain. Looked up from germline, CDR1 is LNHDA and CDR2 is SQIVND (reference sequence). The CDR3 has 13 amino acids. V was clipped by 6 bases and J by 5 bases, with 14 bases between them. The CDR3, as DNA: TGTGCCAGTAGCGTCACACGTTGGGACGAGCAGTACTTC. Its protein product is CASSVTRWDEQYF.

This clonotype was seen at least ten times. This chain uses TRBV6-5 with TRBJ1-3; D is unresolved. The V end lost 2 bases, the J end lost 0 bases, and 14 bases lay between the germline ends. CDR1 MNHEY and CDR2 SVGAGI come from the germline V gene. The CDR3 totals 17 residues. The DNA of the CDR3 is TGTGCCAGCAGTTACGGGGTGGATGGGAGCTCTGGAAACACCATATATTTT. Translating it yields CASSYGVDGSSGNTIYF.

A few counts support this clonotype. V is TRBV28 and J is TRBJ2-2; perhaps TRBD2 as D (5 bases). Germline V gene data show CDR1 as MDHEN and CDR2 as SYDVKM. Trimming took off 8 bases at V and 1 base at J, with 14 bases between the two ends. There are 15 residues in the CDR3. Here the CDR3 reads CASATLGGNTGELFF. The DNA for the CDR3 is TGTGCCAGCGCCACGCTTGGAGGGAACACCGGGGAGCTGTTTTTT. The whole variable domain, remainder taken from reference TRBV28 and TRBJ2-2, is DVKVTQSSRYLVKRTGEKVFLECVQDMDHENMFWYRQDPGLGLRLIYFSYDVKMKEKGDIPEGYSVSREKKERFSLILESASTNQTSMYLCASATLGGNTGELFFGEGSRLTVL.

This clonotype was detected ten times or more. This rearrangement joins TRBV6-1 to TRBJ1-4; 7 nucleotides line up with TRBD1. V dropped 6 bases and J dropped 0; count of bases not matched to a gene: 7. CDR1 MNHNS and CDR2 SASEGT come from the germline V gene. CDR3 length: 16 residues. The CDR3 bases are TGTGCCAGCAGGACCGACAGGGCTGCAACTAATGAAAAACTGTTTTTT. Translation gives CASRTDRAATNEKLFF.

This clonotype was picked up a small number of times. The rearrangement joins TRBV10-3 to TRBJ2-7; 7 positions match TRBD1. Unmatched junction bases numbered 10, after V lost 0 bases and J lost 5 bases. This CDR3 comprises 16 residues. Per the germline V gene, CDR1 is ENHRY and CDR2 is SYGVKD. The CDR3 reads CAISESALGTDHEQYF. The CDR3 coding sequence is TGTGCCATCAGTGAGTCGGCGCTAGGGACAGACCACGAGCAGTACTTC.

The table lists this clonotype with many counts. This chain joins TRBV12-3 or TRBV12-4 and TRBJ1-1, with 7 nucleotides matching TRBD1. Trimming removed 7 bases from V and 11 bases from J; junction bases left unmatched: 13. The CDR3 contains 13 residues. This chain's CDR3 is CASNSGVTGRAFF. The CDR3 DNA follows: TGTGCCAGCAATTCAGGGGTGACAGGGCGGGCTTTCTTT.

The gene calls are TRBV11-2 and TRBJ2-3, with D possibly being TRBD2 (5 bases). The CDR3 covers 17 residues. Germline CDR1 reads SGHAT; CDR2 reads FQNNGV. V lost 3 bases to trimming and J lost 3 bases, with 19 bases between them. The CDR3 sequence is CASSLVRSGMGTDTQYF. In DNA, the CDR3 is TGTGCCAGCAGCTTGGTACGCAGCGGTATGGGTACAGATACGCAGTATTTT.

The chain couples TRBV6-5 to TRBJ1-6; TRBD1 aligns across 8 bases. Per the germline V gene, CDR1 is MNHEY and CDR2 is SVGAGI. The CDR3 spans 15 residues. The V and J ends lost 0 bases and 10 bases, in that order; junction bases with no gene match: 5. The CDR3 here is CASSYSKDRVSPLHF. In DNA form, the CDR3 reads TGTGCCAGCAGTTACTCGAAGGACAGGGTCTCACCCCTCCACTTT.

The CDR3 DNA sequence: TGTGCCAGCAGCATAAACAATCAGCCCCAGCATTTT. It specifies CASSINNQPQHF. V usage is TRBV7-2 and J usage is TRBJ1-5; D unresolved. This CDR3 region has 12 residues. V was trimmed by 5 bases and J by 3 bases, leaving 5 bases between them. Germline lookup yields CDR1 SGHTA and CDR2 FQGNSA.